This is a list of T cell receptor beta chains from one sample in a study of blood T cell repertoires in COVID-19. Method: immunoSEQ multiplex PCR; TCRdb's copy keeps in-frame clones and lacks some. Here the sample spans tens of thousands of clones, about four fifths being singletons. The sample consisted of peripheral blood. The receptors here all came from a human donor in a cohort sampled during active COVID-19. Both conserved end residues are part of each CDR3. The D gene is left open where the match is weak. Clone size is shown for a subset of rows, as once, few, many or a class of expanded clone.

>TRBD1|-|TRBV6-5|TRBJ2-1
CASSPGTGPYNEQFF
TGTGCCAGCAGTCCTGGGACAGGGCCTTACAATGAGCAGTTCTTC
>-|-|TRBV20-1|TRBJ2-7
CSASPGWAYEQYF
TGCAGTGCTAGTCCAGGGTGGGCGTACGAGCAGTACTTC
>TRBD1|-|TRBV27|TRBJ1-2
CASSSTGGDGYTF
TGTGCCAGCAGTTCGACAGGGGGGGATGGCTACACCTTC
>TRBD1|few|TRBV5-1|TRBJ2-7
CASSLVTGGFYEQYF
TGCGCCAGCAGCTTGGTCACAGGGGGTTTCTACGAGCAGTACTTC
>-|-|TRBV7-9|TRBJ1-3
CASSLTRSAGNTIYF
TGTGCCAGCAGCTTAACTCGGTCTGCTGGAAACACCATATATTTT
>-|once|TRBV28|TRBJ1-6
CASAGSRSPLHF
TGTGCCAGCGCGGGAAGTAGATCACCCCTCCACTTT
>-|-|TRBV6-5|TRBJ2-3
CASSYGPAQYF
TGTGCCAGCAGTTACGGGCCCGCGCAGTATTTT
>-|once|TRBV4-3|TRBJ2-1
CASSQERYNEQFF
TGCGCCAGCAGCCAAGAGAGATACAATGAGCAGTTCTTC
>TRBD1|-|TRBV5-3|TRBJ2-7
CARSIGQGVYEQYF
TGTGCCAGAAGCATTGGACAGGGGGTTTACGAGCAGTACTTC
>-|-|TRBV3-1/TRBV3-2|TRBJ2-7
CASSQALSYEQYF
TGTGCCAGCAGCCAAGCCCTCTCCTACGAGCAGTACTTC
>-|-|TRBV6-1|TRBJ2-3
CASSGRTASSTDTQYF
TGTGCCAGCAGTGGTCGGACTGCATCTAGCACAGATACGCAGTATTTT
>-|-|TRBV6-2/TRBV6-3|TRBJ1-3
CASSYRGVFGNTIYF
TGTGCCAGCAGTTACAGGGGCGTCTTCGGAAACACCATATATTTT
>-|-|TRBV27|TRBJ1-4
CASSLFGGAEKLFF
TGTGCCAGCAGTTTATTCGGGGGGGCTGAAAAACTGTTTTTT
>-|-|TRBV12-3/TRBV12-4|TRBJ1-1
CAIVTFDREAFF
TGTGCCATCGTCACCTTCGACAGGGAAGCTTTCTTT
>-|-|TRBV7-2|TRBJ1-1
CASTPSPRVTEAFF
TGTGCCAGCACCCCCTCTCCTCGGGTGACTGAAGCTTTCTTT
>-|-|TRBV29-1|TRBJ2-2
CSVEEEPGELFF
TGCAGCGTTGAAGAGGAGCCCGGGGAGCTGTTTTTT